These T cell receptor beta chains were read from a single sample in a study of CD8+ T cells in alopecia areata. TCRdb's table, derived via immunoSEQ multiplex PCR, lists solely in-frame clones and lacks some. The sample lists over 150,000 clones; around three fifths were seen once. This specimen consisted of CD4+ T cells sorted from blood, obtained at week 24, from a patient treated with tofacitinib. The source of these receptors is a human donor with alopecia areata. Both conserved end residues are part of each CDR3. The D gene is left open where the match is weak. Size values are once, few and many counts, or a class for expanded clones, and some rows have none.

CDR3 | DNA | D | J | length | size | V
CSVANRDKNLNTEAFF | TGCAGCGTTGCCAACCGGGACAAGAATTTGAACACTGAAGCTTTCTTT | - | TRBJ1-1 | 16 | few | TRBV29-1
CASSYSSWGTEAFF | TGTGCCAGCAGTTACTCTTCGTGGGGCACTGAAGCTTTCTTT | - | TRBJ1-1 | 14 | - | TRBV6-5
CAWSVFSGAGSYTF | TGTGCCTGGAGTGTATTCTCGGGGGCAGGAAGCTACACCTTC | - | TRBJ1-2 | 14 | - | TRBV30
CAWSVGQTLNQPQHF | TGTGCCTGGAGTGTCGGTCAGACCCTCAATCAGCCCCAGCATTTT | - | TRBJ1-5 | 15 | - | TRBV30
CSVDLTGGDGYTF | TGCAGCGTTGATCTCACGGGGGGCGATGGCTACACCTTC | - | TRBJ1-2 | 13 | - | TRBV29-1
CASGLDRGSEQFF | TGTGCTAGTGGTTTGGACAGGGGCTCTGAGCAGTTCTTC | TRBD1 | TRBJ2-1 | 13 | - | TRBV12-5
CAWSSGSEYEKLFF | TGTGCCTGGAGTTCTGGATCGGAGTATGAAAAACTGTTTTTT | - | TRBJ1-4 | 14 | - | TRBV30
CSAPGGYTF | TGCAGTGCCCCCGGAGGCTACACCTTC | - | TRBJ1-2 | 9 | - | TRBV20-1
CASSLGGQAPGF | TGTGCCAGCAGCTTAGGAGGACAGGCCCCGGGGTTC | TRBD1 | TRBJ2-7 | 12 | once | TRBV7-9
CASSELGGNTGELFF | TGTGCCAGCAGCGAACTCGGGGGGAACACCGGGGAGCTGTTTTTT | - | TRBJ2-2 | 15 | - | TRBV6-6
CASSLGARGYTF | TGCGCCAGCAGCTTAGGGGCGCGAGGCTACACCTTC | - | TRBJ1-2 | 12 | - | TRBV5-1
CASSEAGAKNIQYF | TGTGCCAGCAGTGAGGCGGGAGCCAAAAACATTCAGTACTTC | - | TRBJ2-4 | 14 | once | TRBV25-1
CSATGQNTEAFF | TGCAGCGCCACGGGACAGAACACTGAAGCTTTCTTT | - | TRBJ1-1 | 12 | - | TRBV29-1
CASSESLETQYF | TGTGCCAGCAGTGAATCTTTGGAGACCCAGTACTTC | - | TRBJ2-5 | 12 | once | TRBV25-1
CSAGSGGHSDTQYF | TGCAGCGCTGGTAGCGGGGGGCACTCGGATACGCAGTATTTT | TRBD2 | TRBJ2-3 | 14 | few | TRBV29-1
CASSIGRGTEAFF | TGTGCCAGTAGTATTGGAAGGGGAACTGAAGCTTTCTTT | - | TRBJ1-1 | 13 | - | TRBV19
CASSYSGTGKGQPQHF | TGTGCCAGCAGTTACTCGGGGACAGGGAAAGGCCAGCCCCAGCATTTT | TRBD1 | TRBJ1-5 | 16 | - | TRBV6-6
CSVDRGGYNEQFF | TGCAGCGTTGACAGGGGAGGCTACAATGAGCAGTTCTTC | - | TRBJ2-1 | 13 | - | TRBV29-1
CASRPAGGGHEQYF | TGTGCCAGCCGACCCGCGGGTGGGGGTCACGAGCAGTACTTC | - | TRBJ2-7 | 14 | - | TRBV19
CSVGTGAGYEQYF | TGCAGCGTTGGAACAGGGGCGGGCTACGAGCAGTACTTC | TRBD1 | TRBJ2-7 | 13 | - | TRBV29-1
CASRLDRQAQYF | TGTGCCAGCAGGTTGGACAGGCAGGCGCAGTATTTT | TRBD1 | TRBJ2-3 | 12 | - | TRBV7-9
CASSYDRANTEAFF | TGCGCCAGCAGCTACGACAGGGCTAACACTGAAGCTTTCTTT | TRBD1 | TRBJ1-1 | 14 | few | TRBV5-1
CPGGTHEQYF | TGTCCAGGGGGGACCCACGAGCAGTACTTC | - | TRBJ2-7 | 10 | once | TRBV6-1
CASSPGGETQYF | TGCGCCAGCAGTCCAGGGGGAGAGACCCAGTACTTC | TRBD1 | TRBJ2-5 | 12 | - | TRBV23-1
CSVWTGYGYTF | TGCAGCGTGTGGACAGGCTATGGCTACACCTTC | TRBD1 | TRBJ1-2 | 11 | few | TRBV29-1
CASSLKQGNTEAFF | TGCGCCAGCAGCTTGAAGCAGGGGAACACTGAAGCTTTCTTT | - | TRBJ1-1 | 14 | once | TRBV5-1
CASSEPSYEQYF | TGCGCCAGCAGTGAGCCGTCCTACGAGCAGTACTTC | - | TRBJ2-7 | 12 | - | TRBV10-2
CASSDKGSGANVLTF | TGTGCCAGCAGTGACAAGGGTTCTGGGGCCAACGTCCTGACTTTC | - | TRBJ2-6 | 15 | - | TRBV2
CASSLGATSYEQYF | TGTGCCAGCAGCTTAGGGGCTACCTCCTACGAGCAGTACTTC | - | TRBJ2-7 | 14 | - | TRBV7-9
CASSYLGLADEQFF | TGTGCCAGCAGTTACCTCGGACTAGCGGACGAGCAGTTCTTC | TRBD2 | TRBJ2-1 | 14 | - | TRBV6-5
CASSLAKGMNSPLHF | TGTGCCAGCAGCTTAGCTAAGGGCATGAATTCACCCCTCCACTTT | - | TRBJ1-6 | 15 | - | TRBV9
CSVATQMNTEAFF | TGCAGCGTTGCGACTCAGATGAACACTGAAGCTTTCTTT | - | TRBJ1-1 | 13 | - | TRBV29-1
CASSLVVKGGTDTQYF | TGCGCCAGCAGCTTGGTGGTGAAGGGCGGGACAGATACGCAGTATTTT | - | TRBJ2-3 | 16 | - | TRBV5-1
CAGPQPKEGSGRVRTEAFF | TGTGCCGGCCCTCAGCCGAAGGAGGGTTCTGGCAGGGTGCGCACTGAAGCTTTCTTT | - | TRBJ1-1 | 19 | - | TRBV27
CASSVTVTYEQYF | TGTGCCAGCAGTGTTACAGTAACCTACGAGCAGTACTTC | - | TRBJ2-7 | 13 | - | TRBV6-1
CATSSRDRPYEQYF | TGTGCCACCAGCAGCCGGGACAGGCCCTACGAGCAGTACTTC | TRBD1 | TRBJ2-7 | 14 | - | TRBV15
CSVRGGNTEAFF | TGCAGCGTTCGGGGAGGCAACACTGAAGCTTTCTTT | - | TRBJ1-1 | 12 | - | TRBV29-1